What follows are 29 T cell receptor beta chains derived from one specimen sequenced in a study of breast tumors, draining lymph nodes, adjacent tissues. Axillary draining lymph nodes of breast cancer patients supplied the node samples. One entry per CDR3 protein results from TCRdb running MiXCR on the multiplex PCR reads. The sample includes about 100,000 distinct CDR3 sequences, about 20% of them seen just once. Source material: axillary lymph node tissue. The receptors were gathered from a female donor with breast cancer. Some clones in this sample may be carry-over from other donors' samples.

This clonotype occurred many times. The chain employs TRBV7-8 and TRBJ2-7; D is possibly TRBD1 (6 bases). V gave up 5 bases and J gave up 3 bases, with 14 bases separating them. Germline V lookup: CDR1 SGHVS, CDR2 FQNEAQ. The CDR3 is 14 residues long. The CDR3 coding sequence is TGTGCCAGCAGCCAGGGGACACTGAACTACGAGCAGTACTTC. Its protein product is CASSQGTLNYEQYF.

This chain links TRBV3-1 with TRBJ1-6, with D unclear. The V end was cut by 3 bases, the J end by 3 bases, with 15 bases between. CDR1 LGHDT and CDR2 YNNKEL come from the germline V gene (reference sequence). The CDR3 totals 17 residues. The CDR3 DNA sequence: TGTGCCAGCAGCCAGAACGCCGGCTTTAGCTATAATTCACCCCTCCACTTT. This gives the protein CASSQNAGFSYNSPLHF.

This clonotype was seen many times. This chain joins TRBV11-2 and TRBJ1-4; D is unclear. Germline CDR1 SGHAT, CDR2 FQNNGV. Trimming took off 3 bases at V and 8 bases at J, with 19 bases between the two ends. This CDR3 has 16 amino acids. DNA for the CDR3: TGTGCCAGCAGCTTGGGGTACGGCGGGATAAGAGAAAAACTGTTTTTT. Translation gives CASSLGYGGIREKLFF.

The table lists this clonotype with a few counts. The chain has TRBV6-1 and TRBJ1-5, with 7 bases identical to TRBD1. The CDR3 consists of 16 residues. Germline CDR1 MNHNS, CDR2 SASEGT. The V gene end was trimmed by 6 bases and the J gene end by 7 bases; junction bases not matched to a gene: 15. This CDR3 is CASSLPRGGGGQPQHF. CDR3 DNA sequence: TGTGCCAGCAGCCTTCCCCGAGGAGGGGGCGGCCAGCCCCAGCATTTT.

This chain joins TRBV3-1 and TRBJ1-3; D is undetermined. CDR3 length: 15 residues. CDR1 and CDR2 from the germline V gene are LGHDT and YNNKEL (reference sequence). V dropped 3 bases and J dropped 0 bases, with 9 bases sitting between them. CDR3 sequence (DNA): TGTGCCAGCAGCCAGGACCGCGCCTCTGGAAACACCATATATTTT. Its protein is CASSQDRASGNTIYF.

Many counts were recorded for this clonotype. This chain connects TRBV20-1 to TRBJ2-7, with 7 bases identical to TRBD2. V lost 0 bases and J lost 3; bases outside the gene matches: 5. CDR1 is DFQATT and CDR2 is SNEGSKA in the germline V gene (reference sequence). This CDR3 spans 14 amino acids. Here the CDR3 reads CSARDLAGVYEQYF. In DNA form, the CDR3 reads TGCAGTGCTAGAGATCTTGCGGGAGTCTACGAGCAGTACTTC.

This clonotype was counted at least ten times. The V and J genes are TRBV20-1 and TRBJ2-7, with TRBD1 as a possible D gene (5 bases). Germline CDR1 reads DFQATT; CDR2 reads SNEGSKA (reference sequence). The CDR3 spans 11 residues. Trimming removed 6 bases from V and 3 bases from J, with 9 bases in between. This CDR3 reads CSANQGYEQYF. The CDR3 region has the DNA TGCAGTGCCAACCAGGGCTACGAGCAGTACTTC.

In its sample, this clonotype was seen many times. J is TRBJ1-6 and V is TRBV27; TRBD1 aligns across 8 bases. Looked up from germline, CDR1 is MNHEY and CDR2 is SMNVEV (reference sequence). This CDR3 spans 15 amino acids. J lost 7 bases, V lost 5 bases, and 7 bases had no gene match. The CDR3 region has the DNA TGTGCCAGCAGTGCCAGGGGGCGCTTAAATTCACCCCTCCACTTT. It yields the protein CASSARGRLNSPLHF.

Many counts were recorded for this clonotype. The V and J genes are TRBV2 and TRBJ2-5; tentatively, D is TRBD2 (5 bases). Germline loops: CDR1 SNHLY, CDR2 FYNNEI. V lost 4 bases, J lost 4 bases, and 7 bases lay in between. The CDR3 spans 12 residues. The CDR3 sequence: CASSARGETQYF. CDR3 nucleotide sequence: TGTGCCAGCAGTGCACGGGGAGAGACCCAGTACTTC.

The chain carries TRBV28 and TRBJ1-2, with a tentative D call TRBD1 (6 bases). The CDR3 extends over 17 amino acids. The germline V gene encodes CDR1 MDHEN and CDR2 SYDVKM. Trimming left V 2 bases short and J 8 bases short, with 24 bases between. As DNA, the CDR3 is TGTGCCAGCAGTTTAGTGGTTCTCTGGGCAGGGGCCGGGGGCTACACCTTC. It encodes CASSLVVLWAGAGGYTF.

This clonotype occurred many times. The chain has TRBV29-1 and TRBJ2-7; D possibly corresponds to TRBD2 (6 bases). This CDR3 spans 12 amino acids. Trimming pared 5 bases from V and 3 bases from J, leaving 11 bases between. In germline, CDR1 is SQVTM, CDR2 ANQGSEA. The CDR3 reads CSVRAGSYEQYF. The CDR3 DNA reads as TGCAGCGTTCGAGCGGGCAGCTACGAGCAGTACTTC.

This clonotype was counted between two and nine times. The rearrangement uses TRBV3-1 and TRBJ2-5, with TRBD2 as a possible D gene (5 bases). V lost 0 bases and J 7 bases, leaving 18 bases between the germline ends. This CDR3 comprises 16 residues. The germline V gene encodes CDR1 LGHDT and CDR2 YNNKEL (reference sequence). This CDR3 reads CASSQDIGGNGGTQYF. DNA for the CDR3: TGTGCCAGCAGCCAAGATATAGGAGGAAACGGTGGGACCCAGTACTTC.

This clonotype was detected many times. The genes are TRBV2 and TRBJ2-7, with a possible D match to TRBD1 (5 bases). Germline V lookup: CDR1 SNHLY, CDR2 FYNNEI. V lost 5 bases, J lost 12 bases, and 14 bases lay in between. The CDR3 runs 11 residues. CDR3 protein: CASSIGHDPYF. The CDR3 DNA reads as TGTGCCAGCAGTATCGGACACGACCCGTACTTC. The whole variable domain, remainder taken from reference TRBV2 and TRBJ2-7, is EPEVTQTPSHQVTQMGQEVILRCVPISNHLYFYWYRQILGQKVEFLVSFYNNEISEKSEIFDDQFSVERPDGSNFTLKIRSTKLEDSAMYFCASSIGHDPYFGPGTRLTVT.

J is TRBJ1-2 and V is TRBV7-9; the D is unclear. Germline V gene sequence: CDR1 SEHNR, CDR2 FQNEAQ (reference sequence). V shed 2 bases and J shed 10 bases, with 14 bases lying between them. The CDR3 totals 13 residues. In DNA form, the CDR3 reads TGTGCCAGCAGCTTACGGGGAAGCGAAGCCTACACCTTC. It is translated as CASSLRGSEAYTF.

This clonotype has a count of ten or more. The chain links TRBV19 to TRBJ2-5; D is uncertain. Per germline, CDR1 LNHDA and CDR2 SQIVND (reference sequence). The CDR3 has 15 residues. Trimming cost V 9 bases and J 4 bases, with 21 bases left between them. Here the CDR3 reads CASAPSLAVTETQYF. The CDR3 DNA sequence: TGTGCCAGCGCCCCGTCCCTCGCAGTCACAGAGACCCAGTACTTC.

The chain uses TRBV2 and TRBJ2-7; 8 positions agree with TRBD1. V gave up 6 bases and J gave up 2 bases; unmatched junction bases: 6. The V gene's germline CDR1 is SNHLY and CDR2 FYNNEI. The CDR3 extends over 14 amino acids. As DNA, the CDR3 is TGTGCCAGCAGCGTAGACAGGGGACCCTACGAGCAGTACTTC. This codes for CASSVDRGPYEQYF.

This clonotype was detected many times. The chain has TRBV20-1 and TRBJ2-5; D unresolved. Per the germline V gene, CDR1 is DFQATT and CDR2 is SNEGSKA (reference sequence). CDR3 length equals 12 residues. V was cut by 3 bases and J by 2 bases, with 7 bases left in between. In DNA form, the CDR3 reads TGCAGTGCTAGTTATCAACAAGAGACCCAGTACTTC. As protein: CSASYQQETQYF.

This chain uses TRBV20-1 with TRBJ2-7; a possible D gene is TRBD2 (5 bases). CDR1 is DFQATT, CDR2 SNEGSKA, per germline (reference sequence). Between the trimmed V and J ends, which lost 0 bases and 4 bases, there was a span of 10 bases. This CDR3 is 13 amino acids long. The CDR3: CSARELEPYEQYF. CDR3 DNA sequence: TGCAGTGCTAGAGAACTAGAGCCTTACGAGCAGTACTTC.

This clonotype was counted many times. The chain's CDR3 is CACTTGTNQPQHF. The CDR3 coding sequence is TGTGCCTGCACCACAGGGACGAATCAGCCCCAGCATTTT. The genes are TRBV30 and TRBJ1-5; weak D call: TRBD1 (6 bases). This CDR3 spans 13 amino acids. The germline V gene has CDR1 GTSNPN and CDR2 SVGIG (reference sequence). V was clipped by 6 bases and J by 4 bases, with 13 bases between them. Full variable domain (rest looked up from reference TRBV30 and TRBJ1-5): SQTIHQWPATLVQPVGSPLSLECTVEGTSNPNLYWYRQAAGRGLQLLFYSVGIGQISSEVPQNLSASRPQDRQFILSSKKLLLSDSGFYLCACTTGTNQPQHFGDGTRLSIL.

This clonotype was recorded many times. V usage is TRBV10-3 and J usage is TRBJ2-1, with unresolved D. Germline V lookup: CDR1 ENHRY, CDR2 SYGVKD. The CDR3 length is 16 residues. The V and J ends lost 0 bases and 4 bases respectively, with 13 bases between them. DNA for the CDR3: TGTGCCATCAGTGAGTCAGGGCTAGTTATTTACAATGAGCAGTTCTTC. Amino acid sequence: CAISESGLVIYNEQFF.

The sample holds many counts of this clonotype. The rearrangement uses TRBV4-2 and TRBJ2-1; D gene unclear. The CDR3 loop spans 13 amino acids. V gave up 1 base and J gave up 5 bases, with 6 bases separating them. Germline V gene data show CDR1 as LGHNA and CDR2 as YNFKEQ. The CDR3 protein is CASSQVTHNEQFF. CDR3 coding DNA: TGTGCCAGCAGCCAAGTTACCCACAATGAGCAGTTCTTC.

The rearrangement uses TRBV12-3 or TRBV12-4 and TRBJ2-3; D remains unclear. The CDR3 runs to 17 residues. Trimming removed 10 bases at V and 2 bases at J, with 25 bases between. The CDR3 DNA reads TGTGCCACCCGAATACTACTATGGAAAATTAACACAGATACGCAGTATTTT. This encodes CATRILLWKINTDTQYF.

This clonotype has a count of ten or more. The V and J genes are TRBV20-1 and TRBJ2-2; a weak D match, TRBD2 (6 bases). The CDR3 has 12 amino acids. In germline, CDR1 is DFQATT, CDR2 SNEGSKA (reference sequence). V gave up 5 bases and J gave up 4 bases, with 8 bases separating them. CDR3: CSAEGGTGELFF. The CDR3 nucleotides are TGCAGTGCTGAGGGAGGCACCGGGGAGCTGTTTTTT.

There are many counts of this clonotype. This sequence joins TRBV7-2 and TRBJ1-3; TRBD1 agrees at 8 bases. The germline gives CDR1 SGHTA, CDR2 FQGNSA. The CDR3 spans 17 residues. V lost 0 bases to trimming and J lost 2 bases; unmatched junction nucleotides: 6. The CDR3 loop is CASSLALGRGPGNTIYF. The CDR3 DNA sequence: TGTGCCAGCAGCTTAGCGCTTGGCAGGGGGCCTGGAAACACCATATATTTT.

This clonotype was seen many times. The chain carries TRBV7-8 and TRBJ2-7; TRBD2 might be the D (6 bases). Per germline, CDR1 SGHVS and CDR2 FQNEAQ. Trimming pared 5 bases from V and 6 bases from J, leaving 11 bases between. This CDR3 has 12 amino acids. The chain's CDR3 is CASSQTSFEQYF. CDR3 in DNA: TGTGCCAGCAGCCAGACTAGTTTCGAGCAGTACTTC.

This clonotype was recorded many times. This chain joins TRBV11-2 and TRBJ1-4; D remains unclear. The CDR3 totals 13 residues. V was trimmed by 1 base and J by 8 bases, leaving 8 bases between them. Germline CDR1 SGHAT, CDR2 FQNNGV. As DNA, the CDR3 is TGTGCCAGCAGCTTAGGCAGTTCCGAAAAACTGTTTTTT. It translates to CASSLGSSEKLFF.

At least ten counts were recorded for this clonotype. This chain uses TRBV19 with TRBJ2-1; no clear D gene. CDR1 and CDR2 from the germline V gene are LNHDA and SQIVND (reference sequence). V was shortened by 5 bases and J by 6 bases, with 20 bases between the two germline ends. The CDR3 runs to 16 residues. CDR3 residues: CASSVTPTGIVNEQFF. For the CDR3, the DNA is TGTGCCAGTAGTGTAACACCTACGGGTATTGTCAATGAGCAGTTCTTC. The variable domain in full, with the rest retrieved from reference TRBV19 and TRBJ2-1, is DGGITQSPKYLFRKEGQNVTLSCEQNLNHDAMYWYRQDPGQGLRLIYYSQIVNDFQKGDIAEGYSVSREKKESFPLTVTSAQKNPTAFYLCASSVTPTGIVNEQFFGPGTRLTVL.

This clonotype has a single count. The rearrangement joins TRBV7-4 to TRBJ1-3; D is perhaps TRBD1 (5 bases). Looked up from germline, CDR1 is SGHVT and CDR2 is SQSDAQ. The CDR3 is 14 residues long. V gave up 10 bases and J gave up 2 bases, with 15 bases separating them. Here the CDR3 reads CATRDSRAGNTIYF. Here the CDR3 DNA reads TGTGCCACCCGCGACAGTCGAGCTGGAAACACCATATATTTT.

This clonotype was detected a few times. The chain combines TRBV5-4 with TRBJ2-4; a possible D gene is TRBD2 (6 bases). This CDR3 contains 15 residues. The V gene's germline CDR1 is SGHNT and CDR2 YYREEE (reference sequence). Trimming stripped 4 bases from V and 1 base from J, with 12 bases between. In DNA form, the CDR3 reads TGTGCCAGCAGCCCCCTGGGGGGTGCCAAAAACATTCAGTACTTC. It is translated as CASSPLGGAKNIQYF.